Following are 24 T cell receptor beta chains from one sample sequenced in a study of Graves' ophthalmopathy and Graves' hyperthyroidism (dated by TCRdb to the late 2010s). The sample was run on an Illumina HiSeq 2000. For repertoire sequencing, the TCR beta CDR3 regions were amplified from RNA transcripts. A first-round RT-PCR used HTBI primers with the Qiagen OneStep RT-PCR kit, followed by a second-round multiplex PCR, size selection and purification. The public sequencing data were trimmed at Q25 with fastp and processed into clonotypes with MiXCR by TCRdb, which kept only in-frame beta chains. Under each unique CDR3 protein, matching rows form one entry showing the most common genes and DNA. The sample records about 700,000 distinct CDR3 sequences, just over 40% of which are singletons. Under 3.5% of the sample rests with the top ten. Sequencing was carried out using peripheral blood. These TCRs come from an adult man with Graves' ophthalmopathy.

The rearrangement joins TRBV27 to TRBJ1-6; 7 positions match TRBD1. In germline, CDR1 is MNHEY, CDR2 SMNVEV (reference sequence). The CDR3 contains 15 residues. The V and J ends lost 2 bases and 7 bases, in that order; junction bases with no gene match: 5. CDR3 loop: CASSLGGTENSPLHF. The CDR3 DNA is TGTGCCAGCAGTTTAGGGGGGACAGAAAATTCACCCCTCCACTTT.

This clonotype was seen repeatedly, ten times or more. The chain links TRBV29-1 to TRBJ2-2; the match to TRBD1 covers 7 bases. The trim removed 8 bases at V and 2 bases at J, leaving 5 bases unmatched. This CDR3 has 13 amino acids. In germline, CDR1 is SQVTM, CDR2 ANQGSEA. Here the CDR3 reads CSMGTANTGELFF. CDR3 DNA: TGCAGCATGGGGACAGCTAACACCGGGGAGCTGTTTTTT.

This clonotype was observed at least ten times. This rearrangement joins TRBV3-1 to TRBJ1-4; D is uncertain. Germline CDR1 reads LGHDT; CDR2 reads YNNKEL (reference sequence). The CDR3 loop spans 13 amino acids. V lost 0 bases, J lost 11 bases, and 10 bases lay in between. Here the CDR3 reads CASSQDTITKLFF. The CDR3 coding sequence is TGTGCCAGCAGCCAAGATACCATAACCAAACTGTTTTTT.

Only a few counts were recorded for this clonotype. A read error may explain this, as a much larger clone is one base away. The rearrangement links TRBV7-2 to TRBJ2-5; unclear D gene. V dropped 0 bases and J dropped 9 bases, with 14 bases sitting between them. In germline, CDR1 is SGHTA, CDR2 FQGNSA. This CDR3 has 14 residues. The CDR3 sequence is CASSLAGPAKAQYF. In nucleotides, the CDR3 is TGTGCCAGCAGCTTAGCGGGCCCCGCCAAGGCCCAGTACTTC. Supplemented by reference TRBV7-2 and TRBJ2-5, the full variable domain reads GAGVSQSPSNKVTEKGKDVELRCDPISGHTALYWYRQSLGQGLEFLIYFQGNSAPDKSGLPSDRFSAERTGGSVSTLTIQRTQQEDSAVYLCASSLAGPAKAQYFGPGTRLLVL.

The chain employs TRBV12-3 or TRBV12-4 and TRBJ1-3; 8 bases match TRBD1. The CDR3 extends over 14 amino acids. J was trimmed by 0 bases and V by 6 bases; bases with no gene match: 1. CDR3 amino acids: CASRGTGSGNTIYF. The CDR3 DNA sequence: TGTGCCAGCAGGGGGACAGGCTCTGGAAACACCATATATTTT.

This clonotype has ten or more counts. V gene TRBV4-3 combines with J gene TRBJ2-7, with unresolved D. Germline values: CDR1 LGHNA, CDR2 YSLEER. V lost 3 bases to trimming and J lost 0 bases, with 12 bases between them. This CDR3 comprises 15 residues. The CDR3 loop is CASSQAPGPSYEQYF. DNA of the CDR3: TGCGCCAGCAGCCAGGCCCCAGGACCCTCCTACGAGCAGTACTTC.

V is TRBV10-3 and J is TRBJ2-5, with D perhaps matching TRBD2 (7 bases). Germline CDR1 and CDR2: ENHRY and SYGVKD. With 3 bases removed from V and 1 base from J, the gap between germline ends came to 21 bases. The CDR3 has 18 amino acids. The CDR3, as DNA: TGTGCCATCAGTGATCGGAGTCGTGGCGGGGGCCCCCAAGAGACCCAGTACTTC. Translating it yields CAISDRSRGGGPQETQYF.

In this sample, this clonotype turned up many times. V is TRBV7-9 and J is TRBJ2-2; TRBD2 matches 14 bases. The CDR3 is made up of 18 amino acids. V shed 7 bases and J 4 bases; nucleotides not matched to a gene: 11. The germline V gene encodes CDR1 SEHNR and CDR2 FQNEAQ (reference sequence). CDR3 residues: CASTQGLAGGYVTGELFF. CDR3 bases: TGTGCCAGCACTCAAGGACTAGCGGGAGGATACGTCACCGGGGAGCTGTTTTTT.

As to this clonotype: Given a much more abundant clone one base away, this may be a read error. This CDR3 is missing its conserved last phenylalanine or tryptophan, likely due to a read error. V and J are TRBV5-4 and TRBJ2-5; 7 bases are shared with TRBD1. Looked up from germline, CDR1 is SGHNT and CDR2 is YYREEE (reference sequence). CDR3 size: 14 residues. J gave up 5 bases and V 3 bases, and 7 bases lay outside the gene matches. The CDR3 loop is CASSYDRVVETQYV. The CDR3 DNA is TGTGCCAGCAGCTACGACAGGGTTGTGGAGACCCAGTACGTC.

This clonotype was found many times. The chain is built from TRBV5-1 and TRBJ1-1, with 9 bases fitting TRBD1. From germline, CDR1 is SGHRS and CDR2 YFSETQ. V dropped 4 bases and J dropped 6; count of bases not matched to a gene: 7. The CDR3 is 14 residues long. Written as DNA, the CDR3 is TGCGCCAGCAGCGCCACGGGACAGGGTTCTGAAGCTTTCTTT. This codes for CASSATGQGSEAFF.

Turning to this clonotype: A much larger clone sits a single nucleotide away, making a read error possible. The genes are TRBV12-3 or TRBV12-4 and TRBJ2-7; D is unclear. The CDR3 is made up of 12 amino acids. CDR3 bases: TGTGCTAGTGATTTGGAATCCTACGAGCAGTACTTC. Translated, it gives CASDLESYEQYF.

This clonotype was recorded only once. The germline gene is not matched at one end of the junction; a read error may be the cause. This chain joins TRBV2 and TRBJ2-5, with no clear D. The CDR3 consists of 13 residues. Germline V gene lookup returns CDR1 SNHLY and CDR2 FYNNEI. The CDR3 coding sequence is TGTTCCAGCAGTGCTGGATTCCAAGAGACCCAGTACTTC. Amino acid sequence: CSSSAGFQETQYF.

The chain joins TRBV29-1 to TRBJ2-1; D not resolved. The DNA end lines up better with TRBJ2-7; the J call may be wrong. Germline V gene lookup returns CDR1 SQVTM and CDR2 ANQGSEA. The CDR3 spans 17 residues. The CDR3 DNA reads as TGCAGCGTTGAGAATCTTGTAACGGGTAGCTCCTACAATGAGCAGTACTTC. It codes for CSVENLVTGSSYNEQYF.

The genes are TRBV5-4 and TRBJ1-1, with TRBD1 matching 11 bases. The CDR3 runs 17 residues. Germline V CDR1 and CDR2: SGHNT, YYREEE (reference sequence). V lost 0 bases, J lost 1 base, and 5 bases stayed unmatched. The CDR3 DNA sequence: TGTGCCAGCAGCTTGGGAGGGACAGGGGGTTCGAACACTGAAGCTTTCTTT. This encodes CASSLGGTGGSNTEAFF.

The gene calls are TRBV20-1 and TRBJ1-1; D call uncertain. The V and J ends lost 4 bases and 1 base respectively, with 10 bases between them. The CDR3 has 13 residues. The V gene's germline CDR1 is DFQATT and CDR2 SNEGSKA (reference sequence). The CDR3 nucleotides read TGCAGTGCTATTAAGGGAAGGAACACTGAAGCTTTCTTT. Translation: CSAIKGRNTEAFF.

This clonotype was recorded a few times. This chain uses TRBV9 with TRBJ1-5; 7 bases match TRBD1. V lost 5 bases, J lost 4 bases, and 6 bases stayed unmatched. The V gene's germline CDR1 is SGDLS and CDR2 YYNGEE. This CDR3 region has 14 residues. The CDR3 protein is CASSSGTENQPQHF. CDR3 bases: TGTGCCAGCAGTTCCGGGACAGAAAATCAGCCCCAGCATTTT.

This clonotype appeared many times. This chain uses TRBV7-8 with TRBJ1-3; TRBD1 matches at 8 bases. The CDR3 length is 17 residues. Germline V gives CDR1 SGHVS, CDR2 FQNEAQ. Trimming at V came to 4 bases and at J to 3 bases, leaving 11 bases not matched to a gene. The CDR3, as DNA: TGTGCCAGCAGCTCTGCCTTGGACAGGGCGGGTGGAAACACCATATATTTT. Its translation: CASSSALDRAGGNTIYF.

This clonotype was counted only a few times. The chain carries TRBV30 and TRBJ2-7; 8 nucleotides agree with TRBD2. The CDR3 runs 13 residues. Trimming cost V 3 bases and J 2 bases; bases outside gene matches: 3. CDR1 is GTSNPN and CDR2 is SVGIG in the germline V gene (reference sequence). CDR3 region: CAWRPGGPYEQYF. The CDR3, as DNA: TGTGCCTGGAGGCCGGGAGGGCCCTACGAGCAGTACTTC.

The genes are TRBV7-2 and TRBJ2-2, with TRBD2 identical over 10 bases. Germline CDR1 and CDR2: SGHTA and FQGNSA. V lost 2 bases and J lost 1; bases outside the gene matches: 7. The CDR3 is 18 residues long. CDR3 nucleotides: TGTGCCAGCAGCTTATTCCCTAGCGGGAGAGGGAACACCGGGGAGCTGTTTTTT. Amino acid sequence: CASSLFPSGRGNTGELFF.

This clonotype was counted a few times. A read error is possible here, since a much larger clone lies one base away. This chain uses TRBV10-3 with TRBJ2-6; D ambiguous. CDR3 size: 15 residues. Germline CDR1 and CDR2: ENHRY and SYGVKD. V shed 3 bases and J shed 4 bases, with 10 bases lying between them. The CDR3 sequence: CAISDRLTGANVLTF. The DNA for the CDR3 is TGTGCCATCAGTGATCGGCTCACGGGGGCCAACGTCCTGACTTTC.

This clonotype was recorded at least ten times. The chain carries TRBV20-1 and TRBJ2-5; D unresolved. Trimming removed 4 bases at V and 3 bases at J, with 9 bases between. Germline assignment: CDR1 DFQATT and CDR2 SNEGSKA (reference sequence). The CDR3 runs to 12 residues. This CDR3 reads CSATAQKETQYF. In nucleotides, the CDR3 is TGCAGTGCTACGGCTCAAAAAGAGACCCAGTACTTC.

This clonotype was picked up a small number of times. For the CDR3, the DNA is TGTGCCAGCAGTTACCTCGGCAGGGGGCGGGAAGGCTACACCTTC. It encodes CASSYLGRGREGYTF. This chain uses TRBV6-5 with TRBJ1-2; TRBD1 matches at 8 bases. Germline V gene sequence: CDR1 MNHEY, CDR2 SVGAGI. J lost 8 bases, V lost 2 bases, and 10 bases had no gene match. The CDR3 length is 15 residues.

This clonotype was seen many times. The chain recombines TRBV20-1 with TRBJ1-5, with 8 bases identical to TRBD1. The CDR3 extends over 17 amino acids. CDR1 DFQATT and CDR2 SNEGSKA come from the germline V gene (reference sequence). Losses at the gene ends were 6 bases for V and 4 bases for J; bases not matched to a gene: 17. CDR3 DNA sequence: TGCAGTGCAGGGGTTCTAGAAGGACAGGGCCTAAATCAGCCCCAGCATTTT. Amino acids: CSAGVLEGQGLNQPQHF.

There are many counts of this clonotype. The rearrangement links TRBV10-3 to TRBJ2-5; 7 nucleotides align to TRBD1. V gave up 5 bases and J gave up 2 bases; unmatched junction bases: 8. The germline V gene has CDR1 ENHRY and CDR2 SYGVKD. This CDR3 comprises 15 residues. The CDR3: CAISTTTQGQETQYF. CDR3 DNA: TGTGCCATCAGTACCACTACACAGGGGCAAGAGACCCAGTACTTC.